This TCR beta chain was recorded in a study of T cells after yellow fever vaccination. Findings and caveats of the study: Most clones from primary vaccination were detected again post-booster (about 95% CD4, 88% CD8).

The sample holds a few counts of this clonotype. Its matching antigen is unknown. Germline values: CDR1 DFQATT, CDR2 SNEGSKA (reference sequence). The junction had 9 bases not matched to a gene; V was cut back by 3 bases and J by 8 bases. The CDR3 consists of 14 residues. TCRdb reprocessed the 5' RACE reads via MiXCR and lists one record per CDR3 protein. This table holds fewer than 350,000 distinct CDR3 sequences, about 8.7% found once. Sequencing was performed on PBMCs, taken on the day of the first yellow fever vaccination. The chain has TRBV20-1 and TRBJ2-1; 8 bases fit TRBD2. This TCR was recovered from a man aged 18 to 29 who received the YFV17D yellow fever vaccine. The CDR3 DNA reads as TGCAGTGCTAGGGGAGGCCGGACTAGCTATGAGCAGTTCTTC. This encodes CSARGGRTSYEQFF.